This passage covers 14 T cell receptor beta chains from one sample sequenced in a study of CXCR3-negative and CXCR3-positive naive CD8 T cells. Their target antigens are unknown. The study's findings and limits: CXCR3-positive naive cells carried more hydrophobic TRB CDR3s than CXCR3-negative naive cells did.

The authors made the TRB cDNA libraries by 5' RACE using UMI labels. One entry per CDR3 protein, without DNA, is what TCRdb gives after re-calling the 5' RACE reads. The sample totals 55,000 to 70,000 distinct CDR3 sequences. What was sequenced was naive CXCR3+ CD8+ T cells from blood. Subset in this sample: CD45RO-CCR7+CD27+CD95- naive CD8+ T cells expressing CXCR3 (TNR3+). Receptor source: a human donor in good health. Some clones in this sample may be carry-over from other donors' samples.

The V call is TRBV27, the J call TRBJ2-3. The CDR3 has 14 residues. Germline loops: CDR1 MNHEY, CDR2 SMNVEV (reference sequence). This CDR3 reads CASSLMLPADTQYF.

This chain joins TRBV29-1 and TRBJ2-4; TCRdb's D gene call, TRBD1, goes unchecked for lack of DNA. Germline loops: CDR1 SQVTM, CDR2 ANQGSEA. CDR3 length equals 15 residues. The CDR3: CSVLGTGSRKNIQYF.

The chain uses TRBV12-3 or TRBV12-4 and TRBJ2-4; no DNA is available, so the TRBD1 call from TCRdb remains unchecked. The CDR3 has 14 residues. CDR3: CASRRQGVSDIQYF.

The CDR3 sequence: CASSPTMDPLDQETQYF. The chain combines TRBV18 with TRBJ2-5. Per germline, CDR1 KGHSH and CDR2 LQKENI. The length of the CDR3 is 17 residues. Looking up the rest from reference TRBV18 and TRBJ2-5 gives the full variable domain: NAGVMQNPRHLVRRRGQEARLRCSPMKGHSHVYWYRQLPEEGLKFMVYLQKENIIDESGMPKERFSAEFPKEGPSILRIQQVVRGDSAAYFCASSPTMDPLDQETQYFGPGTRLLVL.

The V and J genes are TRBV4-3 and TRBJ2-3; TCRdb picks TRBD2, but there is no DNA to check that call. CDR3 length: 17 amino acids. The germline CDR1 and CDR2 sequences are LGHNA and YSLEER. The CDR3 sequence is CASSQDGSAGSPDTQYF.

The rearrangement joins TRBV29-1 to TRBJ1-2; TCRdb designates TRBD1, a call that cannot be tested without DNA. The length of the CDR3 is 12 residues. CDR1 is SQVTM, CDR2 ANQGSEA, per germline. This CDR3 is CSVVQGNYGYTF.

The rearrangement joins TRBV29-1 to TRBJ2-7. The CDR3 extends over 15 amino acids. Germline lookup yields CDR1 SQVTM and CDR2 ANQGSEA. CDR3 loop: CSVEDPDRDSYEQYF.

J is TRBJ2-1 and V is TRBV5-1; the TCRdb D gene call, TRBD2, has no DNA to confirm it. CDR1 SGHRS and CDR2 YFSETQ come from the germline V gene. The CDR3 has 15 amino acids. The CDR3 spells CASSLDGGLGNEQFF.

The chain combines TRBV12-3 or TRBV12-4 with TRBJ2-1; TCRdb selects TRBD1, and the lack of DNA leaves this call unchecked. The CDR3 runs 15 residues. The chain's CDR3 is CASILAGTGVNEQFF.

The rearrangement joins TRBV7-9 to TRBJ1-1; lacking DNA, the TRBD1 call made by TCRdb goes unchecked. The CDR3 sequence is 15 residues long. CDR1 is SEHNR, CDR2 FQNEAQ, per germline (reference sequence). The CDR3 loop is CASSLAQGLNTEAFF.

The chain combines TRBV5-4 with TRBJ1-4; the TCRdb call, TRBD1, lacks DNA for checking. The germline V gene has CDR1 SGHNT and CDR2 YYREEE (reference sequence). The CDR3 is 15 amino acids. The CDR3 is CASSQGVGSGEKLFF.

The rearrangement joins TRBV5-6 to TRBJ2-1. CDR3 length equals 12 residues. CDR1 is SGHDT, CDR2 YYEEEE, per germline. The CDR3 loop is CASSLDRREQFF. Looking up the rest from reference TRBV5-6 and TRBJ2-1 gives the full variable domain: DAGVTQSPTHLIKTRGQQVTLRCSPKSGHDTVSWYQQALGQGPQFIFQYYEEEERQRGNFPDRFSGHQFPNYSSELNVNALLLGDSALYLCASSLDRREQFFGPGTRLTVL.

J is TRBJ2-1 and V is TRBV7-9; TCRdb proposes TRBD2, but this gene call is untestable without DNA. The CDR3 is made up of 12 amino acids. In germline, CDR1 is SEHNR, CDR2 FQNEAQ (reference sequence). This CDR3 reads CASSFTSGEQFF. Supplemented by reference TRBV7-9 and TRBJ2-1, the full variable domain reads DTGVSQNPRHKITKRGQNVTFRCDPISEHNRLYWYRQTLGQGPEFLTYFQNEAQLEKSRLLSDRFSAERPKGSFSTLEIQRTEQGDSAMYLCASSFTSGEQFFGPGTRLTVL.

The J gene is TRBJ2-5, the V gene TRBV7-9. This CDR3 is 14 amino acids long. Germline CDR1 and CDR2: SEHNR and FQNEAQ (reference sequence). CDR3 sequence reads: CASSLEKAQETQYF.